This T cell receptor (beta chain) appears in the sequencing data of a study of blood T cell repertoires in COVID-19. About the study: Nucleic acid was either cDNA or gDNA, and it came from T cells, B-cell-depleted T cells, or PBMCs.

Germline-derived CDR1 and CDR2 are KGHDR and SFDVKD. The CDR3 totals 13 residues. Between the trimmed V and J ends, which lost 2 bases and 12 bases, there was a span of 13 bases. Sequenced by immunoSEQ multiplex PCR; TCRdb stores in-frame clones only, minus some. The sample has about 92,000 clones, approximately 91% seen once. The receptor's source is a human donor with active COVID-19. The donor label of this sample is uncertain. This chain uses TRBV24-1 with TRBJ2-1; a possible D gene is TRBD2 (6 bases). Source material: peripheral blood. DNA for the CDR3: TGTGCCACCAGTGATTGGGACGACGGGAGGCAGTTCTTC. Translating gives CATSDWDDGRQFF.